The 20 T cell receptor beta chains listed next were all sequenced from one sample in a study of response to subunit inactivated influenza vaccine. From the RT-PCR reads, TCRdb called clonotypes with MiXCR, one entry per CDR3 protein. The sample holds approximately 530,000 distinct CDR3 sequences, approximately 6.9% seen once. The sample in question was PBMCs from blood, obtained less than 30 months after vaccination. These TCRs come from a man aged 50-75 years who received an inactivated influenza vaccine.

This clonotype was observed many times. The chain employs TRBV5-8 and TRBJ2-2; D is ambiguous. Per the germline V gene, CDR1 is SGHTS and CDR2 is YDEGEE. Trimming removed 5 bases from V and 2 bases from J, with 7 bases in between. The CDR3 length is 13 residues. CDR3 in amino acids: CASSVSNTGELFF. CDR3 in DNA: TGTGCCAGCAGTGTCAGTAACACCGGGGAGCTGTTTTTT. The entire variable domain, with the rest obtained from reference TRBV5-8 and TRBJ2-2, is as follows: EAGVTQSPTHLIKTRGQQATLRCSPISGHTSVYWYQQALGLGLQFLLWYDEGEERNRGNFPPRFSGRQFPNYSSELNVNALELEDSALYLCASSVSNTGELFFGEGSRLTVL.

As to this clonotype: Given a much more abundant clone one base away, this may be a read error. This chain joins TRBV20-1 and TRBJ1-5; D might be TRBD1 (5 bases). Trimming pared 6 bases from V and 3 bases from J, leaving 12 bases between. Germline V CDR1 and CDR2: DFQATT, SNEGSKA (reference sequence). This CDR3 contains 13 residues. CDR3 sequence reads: CSASRGNNQPQHF. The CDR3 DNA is TGCAGTGCAAGCCGGGGCAACAATCAGCCCCAGCATTTT.

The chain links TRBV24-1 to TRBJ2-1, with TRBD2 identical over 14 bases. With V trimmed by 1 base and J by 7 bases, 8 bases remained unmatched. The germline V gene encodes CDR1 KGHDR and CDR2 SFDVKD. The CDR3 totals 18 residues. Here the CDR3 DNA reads TGTGCCACCAGTGATTTCCGGGGACTAGCGGGAGTTTCTAATGAGCAGTTCTTC. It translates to CATSDFRGLAGVSNEQFF.

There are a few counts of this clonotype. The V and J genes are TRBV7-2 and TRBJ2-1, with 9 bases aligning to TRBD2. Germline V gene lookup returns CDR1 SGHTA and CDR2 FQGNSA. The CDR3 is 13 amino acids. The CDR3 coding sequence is TGTGCTACCGGACTAGCGTCCTACAATGAGCAGTTCTTC. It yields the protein CATGLASYNEQFF.

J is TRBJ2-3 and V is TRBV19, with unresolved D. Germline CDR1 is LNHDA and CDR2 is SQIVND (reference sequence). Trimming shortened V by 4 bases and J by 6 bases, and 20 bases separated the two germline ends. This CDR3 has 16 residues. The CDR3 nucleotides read TGTGCCAGTAGTACCCCAGGCGGTTCCACCGGGGATACGCAGTATTTT. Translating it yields CASSTPGGSTGDTQYF.

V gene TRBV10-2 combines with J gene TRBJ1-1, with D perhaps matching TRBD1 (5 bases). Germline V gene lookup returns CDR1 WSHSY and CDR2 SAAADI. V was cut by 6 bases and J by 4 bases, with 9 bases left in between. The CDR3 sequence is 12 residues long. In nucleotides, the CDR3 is TGCGCCAGCAGCGTGACAGTCACTGAAGCTTTCTTT. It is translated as CASSVTVTEAFF.

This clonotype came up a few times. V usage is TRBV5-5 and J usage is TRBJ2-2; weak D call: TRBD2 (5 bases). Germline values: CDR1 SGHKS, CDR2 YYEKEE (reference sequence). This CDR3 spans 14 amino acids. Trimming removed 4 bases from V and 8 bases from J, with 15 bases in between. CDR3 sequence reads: CASSLVRAAGELFF. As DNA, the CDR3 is TGTGCCAGCAGCCTCGTGCGGGCGGCGGGGGAGCTGTTTTTT.

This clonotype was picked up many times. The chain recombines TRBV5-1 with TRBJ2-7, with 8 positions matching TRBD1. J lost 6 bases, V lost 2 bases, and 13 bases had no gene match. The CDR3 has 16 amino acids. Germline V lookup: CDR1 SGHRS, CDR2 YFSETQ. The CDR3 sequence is CASSFTAGTGLGEQYF. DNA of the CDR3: TGCGCCAGCAGCTTCACGGCCGGGACAGGTTTAGGCGAGCAGTACTTC.

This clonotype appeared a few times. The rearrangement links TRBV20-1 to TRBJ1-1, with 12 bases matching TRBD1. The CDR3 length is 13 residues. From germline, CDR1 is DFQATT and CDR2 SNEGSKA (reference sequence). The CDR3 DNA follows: TGCACCACGTACGGGACAGGGGGCGTGGTAGCTTTCTTT. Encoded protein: CTTYGTGGVVAFF.

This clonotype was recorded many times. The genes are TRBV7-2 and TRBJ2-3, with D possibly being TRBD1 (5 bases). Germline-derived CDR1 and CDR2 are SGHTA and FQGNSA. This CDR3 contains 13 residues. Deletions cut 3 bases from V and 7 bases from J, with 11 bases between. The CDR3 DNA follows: TGTGCCAGCAGCTTGGGGCTAGTGCATACGCAGTATTTT. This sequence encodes CASSLGLVHTQYF.

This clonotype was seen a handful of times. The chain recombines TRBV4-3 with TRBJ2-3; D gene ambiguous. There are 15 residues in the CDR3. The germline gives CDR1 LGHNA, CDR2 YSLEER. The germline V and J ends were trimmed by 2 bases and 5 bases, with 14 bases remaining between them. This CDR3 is CASSQQRNSRDTQYF. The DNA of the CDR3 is TGCGCCAGCAGCCAACAAAGAAACAGTCGAGATACGCAGTATTTT.

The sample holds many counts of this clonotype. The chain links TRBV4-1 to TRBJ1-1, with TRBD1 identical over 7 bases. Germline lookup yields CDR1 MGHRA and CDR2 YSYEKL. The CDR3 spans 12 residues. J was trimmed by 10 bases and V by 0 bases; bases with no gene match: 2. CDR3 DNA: TGCGCCAGCAGCCAAGATCGGACAGGAGCTTTCTTT. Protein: CASSQDRTGAFF.

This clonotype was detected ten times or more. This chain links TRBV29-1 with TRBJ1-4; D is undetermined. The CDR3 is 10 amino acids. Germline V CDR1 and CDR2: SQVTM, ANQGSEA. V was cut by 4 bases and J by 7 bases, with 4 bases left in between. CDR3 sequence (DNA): TGCAGCGTTGTGACTGAAAAACTGTTTTTT. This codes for CSVVTEKLFF. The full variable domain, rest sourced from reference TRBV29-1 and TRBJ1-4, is SAVISQKPSRDICQRGTSLTIQCQVDSQVTMMFWYRQQPGQSLTLIATANQGSEATYESGFVIDKFPISRPNLTFSTLTVSNMSPEDSSIYLCSVVTEKLFFGSGTQLSVL.

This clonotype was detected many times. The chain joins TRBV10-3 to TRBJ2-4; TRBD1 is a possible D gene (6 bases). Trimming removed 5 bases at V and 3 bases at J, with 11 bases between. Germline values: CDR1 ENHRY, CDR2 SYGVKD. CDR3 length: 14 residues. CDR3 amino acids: CAISPGVNKNIQYF. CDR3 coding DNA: TGTGCCATCAGTCCAGGGGTGAACAAAAACATTCAGTACTTC.

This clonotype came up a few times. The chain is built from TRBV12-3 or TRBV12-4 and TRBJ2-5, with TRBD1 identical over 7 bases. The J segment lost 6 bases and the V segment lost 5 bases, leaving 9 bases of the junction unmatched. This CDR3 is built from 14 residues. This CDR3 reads CASSRRDSRKTQYF. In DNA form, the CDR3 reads TGTGCCAGCAGTCGCCGGGACAGTAGAAAGACCCAGTACTTC.

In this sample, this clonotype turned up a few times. The CDR3 coding sequence is TGTGCCAGCAGTTATTCGGTGACCGGGGAGCTGTTTTTT. Encoded protein: CASSYSVTGELFF. The V and J genes are TRBV6-2 or TRBV6-3 and TRBJ2-2; D uncertain. The CDR3 has 13 residues. The germline CDR1 and CDR2 sequences are MNHEY and SVGEGT. V was pared by 3 bases and J by 5 bases, with 7 bases between.

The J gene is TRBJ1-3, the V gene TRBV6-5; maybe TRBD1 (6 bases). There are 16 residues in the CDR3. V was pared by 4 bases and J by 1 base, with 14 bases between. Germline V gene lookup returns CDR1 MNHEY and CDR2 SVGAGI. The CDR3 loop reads CASSSRRGRSGNTIYF. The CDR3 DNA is TGTGCCAGCAGTTCCCGCAGGGGTCGGTCTGGAAACACCATATATTTT.

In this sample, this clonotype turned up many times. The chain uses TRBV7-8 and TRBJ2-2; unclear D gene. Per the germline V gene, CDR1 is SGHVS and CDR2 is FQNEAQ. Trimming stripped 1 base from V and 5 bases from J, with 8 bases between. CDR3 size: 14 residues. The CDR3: CASSLVQSTGELFF. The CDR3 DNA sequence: TGTGCCAGCAGCTTAGTTCAATCTACCGGGGAGCTGTTTTTT. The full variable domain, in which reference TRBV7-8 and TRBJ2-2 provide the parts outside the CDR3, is GAGVSQSPRYKVAKRGQDVALRCDPISGHVSLFWYQQALGQGPEFLTYFQNEAQLDKSGLPSDRFFAERPEGSVSTLKIQRTQQEDSAVYLCASSLVQSTGELFFGEGSRLTVL.

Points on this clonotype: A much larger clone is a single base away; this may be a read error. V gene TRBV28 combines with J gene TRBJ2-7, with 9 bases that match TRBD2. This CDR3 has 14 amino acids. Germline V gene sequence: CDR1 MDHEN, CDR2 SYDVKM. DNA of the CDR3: TGTGCCAGCAGTTTATGGACTAGCGGCTACGAGCGGTACTTC. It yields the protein CASSLWTSGYERYF.

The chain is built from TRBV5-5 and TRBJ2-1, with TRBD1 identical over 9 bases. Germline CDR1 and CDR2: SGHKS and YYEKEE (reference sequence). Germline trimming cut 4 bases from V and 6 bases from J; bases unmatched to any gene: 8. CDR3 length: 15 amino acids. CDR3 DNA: TGTGCCAGCAGCGGCGGCGGGACAGGGTCCAATGAGCAGTTCTTC. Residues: CASSGGGTGSNEQFF.